The source of this T cell receptor (beta chain) is a study of PD-1 blockade in classical Hodgkin lymphoma. Germline CDR1 is PRHDT and CDR2 is FYEKMQ (reference sequence). Trimming removed 6 bases at V and 3 bases at J, with 15 bases between. The CDR3 length is 14 residues. Concerning this clone: Its specificity is not known.

Repertoires were generated with immunoSEQ multiplex PCR, while TCRdb's copy carries only in-frame clones and drops some. Found here are nearly 55,000 clones, about 85% of them singletons; the top ten hold 16%. Relapse after autologous stem cell transplantation occurred in every patient, and brentuximab vedotin exposure varied. Study-wide findings and caveats: A significant rise in TCR diversity was seen by C4D1 for CD4+ cells but not for CD8+ cells.

This chain joins TRBV13 and TRBJ2-7, with TRBD2 as a possible D gene (7 bases). Sequenced here: peripheral blood mononuclear cells (PBMCs), sampled at baseline. The sequence was collected from a human donor with classical Hodgkin lymphoma. The CDR3 reads CASSWGGRGYEQYV. CDR3 in DNA: TGTGCCAGCAGTTGGGGGGGCCGGGGCTACGAGCAGTACGTC.